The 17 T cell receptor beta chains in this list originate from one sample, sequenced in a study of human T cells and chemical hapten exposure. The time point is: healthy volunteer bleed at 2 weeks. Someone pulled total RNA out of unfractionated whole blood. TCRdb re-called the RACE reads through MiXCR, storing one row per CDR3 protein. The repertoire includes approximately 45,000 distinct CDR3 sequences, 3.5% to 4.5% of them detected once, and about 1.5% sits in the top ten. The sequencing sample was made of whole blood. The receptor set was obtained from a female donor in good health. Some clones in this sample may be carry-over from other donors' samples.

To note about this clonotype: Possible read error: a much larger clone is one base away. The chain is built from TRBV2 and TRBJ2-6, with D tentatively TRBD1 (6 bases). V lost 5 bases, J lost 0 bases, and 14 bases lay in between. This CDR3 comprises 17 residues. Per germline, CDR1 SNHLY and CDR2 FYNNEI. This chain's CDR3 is CASSTGRASSGANVLTF. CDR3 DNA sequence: TGTGCCAGCAGTACAGGGCGGGCAAGCTCTGGGGCCAACGTCCTGACTTTC.

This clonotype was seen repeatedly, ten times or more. The DNA of the CDR3 is TGTGCCAGCAGTGACCGCTCTTGGACAGGGAGTTATGGCTACACCTTC. Protein product: CASSDRSWTGSYGYTF. The chain joins TRBV25-1 to TRBJ1-2; 8 bases agree with TRBD1. V lost 3 bases and J lost 5; bases outside the gene matches: 11. Germline values: CDR1 MGHDK, CDR2 SYGVNS. The CDR3 has 16 residues.

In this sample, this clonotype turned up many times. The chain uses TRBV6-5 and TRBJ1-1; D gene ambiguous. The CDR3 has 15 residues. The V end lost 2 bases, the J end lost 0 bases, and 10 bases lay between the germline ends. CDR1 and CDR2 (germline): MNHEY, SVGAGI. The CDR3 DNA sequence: TGTGCCAGCAGTTACCGTGCTTTGGTGAACACTGAAGCTTTCTTT. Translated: CASSYRALVNTEAFF.

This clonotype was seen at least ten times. The CDR3 nucleotides are TGTGCCAGCAGTTACCTGGATACGCAGTATTTT. It yields the protein CASSYLDTQYF. This chain joins TRBV6-6 and TRBJ2-3, with D unresolved. The CDR3 has 11 amino acids. CDR1 is MNHNY, CDR2 SVGAGI, per germline (reference sequence). Trimming pared 2 bases from V and 6 bases from J, leaving 3 bases between.

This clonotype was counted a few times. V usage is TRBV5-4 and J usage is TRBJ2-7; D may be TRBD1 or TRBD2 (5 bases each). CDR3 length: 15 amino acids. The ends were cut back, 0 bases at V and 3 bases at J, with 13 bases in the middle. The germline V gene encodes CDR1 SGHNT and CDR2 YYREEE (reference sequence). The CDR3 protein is CASSLGGASNYEQYF. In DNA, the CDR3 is TGTGCCAGCAGCTTGGGAGGGGCATCCAACTACGAGCAGTACTTC.

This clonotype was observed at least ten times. The DNA for the CDR3 is TGTGCCAGCAGCTTATTGCTAGAGGTAGATACGCAGTATTTT. This translates into CASSLLLEVDTQYF. The chain uses TRBV7-2 and TRBJ2-3; no clear D. V lost 2 bases to trimming and J lost 5 bases, with 11 bases between them. Germline V gene lookup returns CDR1 SGHTA and CDR2 FQGNSA. This CDR3 spans 14 amino acids.

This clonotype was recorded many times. For the CDR3, the DNA is TGTGCCAGCAGTTTATTTCGGAACGAGCAGTACTTC. Protein sequence: CASSLFRNEQYF. The rearrangement uses TRBV12-3 or TRBV12-4 and TRBJ2-7; D is ambiguous. V lost 2 bases and J lost 5, with 7 bases in between. The CDR3 runs 12 residues.

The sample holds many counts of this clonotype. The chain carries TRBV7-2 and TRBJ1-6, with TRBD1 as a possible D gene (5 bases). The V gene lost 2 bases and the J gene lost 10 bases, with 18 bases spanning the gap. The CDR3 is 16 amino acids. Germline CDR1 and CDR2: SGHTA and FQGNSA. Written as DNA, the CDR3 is TGTGCCAGCAGCTTAAAACGCCCCGGCAGGGAATCACCCCTCCACTTT. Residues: CASSLKRPGRESPLHF.

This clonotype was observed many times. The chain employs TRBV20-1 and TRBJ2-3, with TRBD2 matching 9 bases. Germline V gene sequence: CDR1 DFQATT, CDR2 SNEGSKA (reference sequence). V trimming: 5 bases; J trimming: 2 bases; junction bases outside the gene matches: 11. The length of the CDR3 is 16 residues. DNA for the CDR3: TGCAGTGCTGGAGCTGGAAGCGGGGGGATCACAGATACGCAGTATTTT. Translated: CSAGAGSGGITDTQYF.

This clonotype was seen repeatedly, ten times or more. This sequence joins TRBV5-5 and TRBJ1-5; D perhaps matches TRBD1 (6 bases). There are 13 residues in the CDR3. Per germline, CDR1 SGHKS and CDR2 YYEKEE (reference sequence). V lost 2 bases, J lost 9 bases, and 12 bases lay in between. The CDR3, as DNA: TGTGCCAGCAGCTTACAGGGTACGGGGCCCCAGCATTTT. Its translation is CASSLQGTGPQHF.

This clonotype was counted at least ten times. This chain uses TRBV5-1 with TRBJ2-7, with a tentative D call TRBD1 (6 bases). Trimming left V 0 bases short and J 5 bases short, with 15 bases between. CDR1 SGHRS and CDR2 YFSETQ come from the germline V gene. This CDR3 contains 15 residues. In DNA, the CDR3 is TGCGCCAGCAGCTTGGTATTACAGGGAAGTAACGAGCAGTACTTC. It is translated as CASSLVLQGSNEQYF.

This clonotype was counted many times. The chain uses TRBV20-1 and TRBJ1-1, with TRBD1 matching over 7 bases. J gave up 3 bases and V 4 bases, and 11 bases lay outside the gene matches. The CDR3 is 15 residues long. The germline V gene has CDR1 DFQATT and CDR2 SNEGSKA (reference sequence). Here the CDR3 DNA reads TGCAGTGCTACTCGACAGGGATTTTTGGACACTGAAGCTTTCTTT. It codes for CSATRQGFLDTEAFF.

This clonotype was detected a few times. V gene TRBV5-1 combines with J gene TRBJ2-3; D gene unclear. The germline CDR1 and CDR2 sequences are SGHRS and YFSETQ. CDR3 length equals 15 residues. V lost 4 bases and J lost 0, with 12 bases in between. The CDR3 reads CASSHSSPSTDTQYF. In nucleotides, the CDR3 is TGCGCCAGCAGCCATAGCTCCCCTAGCACAGATACGCAGTATTTT.

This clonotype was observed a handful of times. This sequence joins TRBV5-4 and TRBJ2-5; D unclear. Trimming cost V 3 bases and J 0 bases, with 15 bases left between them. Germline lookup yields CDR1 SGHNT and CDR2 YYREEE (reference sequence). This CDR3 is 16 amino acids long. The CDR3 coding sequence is TGTGCCAGCAGCTCTCCTCATTTTAGGGACCAAGAGACCCAGTACTTC. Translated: CASSSPHFRDQETQYF.

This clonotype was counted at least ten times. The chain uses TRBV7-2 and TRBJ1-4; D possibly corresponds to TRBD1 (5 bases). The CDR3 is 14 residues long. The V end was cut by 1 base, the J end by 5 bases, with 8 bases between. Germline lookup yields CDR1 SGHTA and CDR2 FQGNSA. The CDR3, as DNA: TGTGCCAGCAGCTTAGGAGGGGCGAATGAAAAACTGTTTTTT. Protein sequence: CASSLGGANEKLFF.

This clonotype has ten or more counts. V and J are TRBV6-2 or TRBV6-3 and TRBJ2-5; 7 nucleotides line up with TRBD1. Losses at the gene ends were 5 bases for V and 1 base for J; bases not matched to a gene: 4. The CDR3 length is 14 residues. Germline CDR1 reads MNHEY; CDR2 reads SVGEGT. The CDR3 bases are TGTGCCAGCAGTCCACAGGGGCCCCAAGAGACCCAGTACTTC. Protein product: CASSPQGPQETQYF.

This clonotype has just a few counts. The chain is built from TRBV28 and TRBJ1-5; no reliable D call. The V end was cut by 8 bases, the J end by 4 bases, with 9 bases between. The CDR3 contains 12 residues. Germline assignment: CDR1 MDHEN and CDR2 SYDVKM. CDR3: CASRGQNQPQHF. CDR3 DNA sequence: TGTGCCAGCCGTGGGCAAAATCAGCCCCAGCATTTT.